A selection of T cell receptor beta chains follows, all from one sample in a study of identical twins. TCRdb re-called the 5' RACE reads with MiXCR, one entry per CDR3 protein. The top ten clones hold approximately 1% of a sample with 400,000 to 500,000 distinct CDR3 sequences, approximately 15% of them seen once. These data also formed part of another study, on yellow fever vaccine responses in identical twins.

Sequences were obtained from CD4+ T cells sorted from blood. These receptors all stem from a woman between 18 and 30 years old in good health. Each CDR3 is given without its conserved first and last residue. The order of the fields is CDR3 length, V gene, CDR3 protein.

length: 15; V: TRBV15; CDR3: ATSRDFFGNSYNEQF
length: 15; V: TRBV6-5; CDR3: ASSWGAGTAVTDTQY
length: 13; V: TRBV6-2/TRBV6-3; CDR3: ASSYGQAATYEQY
length: 14; V: TRBV3-1; CDR3: ASSPMDRGRRYGYT
length: 13; V: TRBV7-2; CDR3: ASSLGGPSNTEAF
length: 12; V: TRBV29-1; CDR3: SGQGMWNTGELF
length: 14; V: TRBV28; CDR3: ASSGARRGSTDTQY
length: 13; V: TRBV18; CDR3: ASSRERTDPGELF
length: 12; V: TRBV20-1; CDR3: SAGERQGHSPLH
length: 13; V: TRBV7-2; CDR3: ASSLERRGNTEAF
length: 13; V: TRBV6-5; CDR3: ASSYSVLNTGELF
length: 14; V: TRBV9; CDR3: ASSVATGGGAAVQY
length: 15; V: TRBV21-1; CDR3: ASSKSLGLAPKNIQY